The 32 T cell receptor beta chains below come from one sample, sequenced in a study of blood T cell repertoires in COVID-19. Sequenced by immunoSEQ multiplex PCR; TCRdb stores in-frame clones only, minus some. The sample has 55,000 to 85,000 clones, 90% seen once. Sequenced input: peripheral blood. The source is a woman between 18 and 29 years old with acute or convalescent COVID-19.

The genes are TRBV5-1 and TRBJ2-2; no definite D call. In germline, CDR1 is SGHRS, CDR2 YFSETQ. This CDR3 region has 16 residues. V lost 0 bases and J lost 0, with 9 bases in between. CDR3 in DNA: TGCGCCAGCAGCTTGGAAGCTATCGCGAACACCGGGGAGCTGTTTTTT. Translation: CASSLEAIANTGELFF.

The V and J genes are TRBV6-2 or TRBV6-3 and TRBJ1-1; 8 positions agree with TRBD1. The CDR3 extends over 15 amino acids. Germline V gene sequence: CDR1 MNHEY, CDR2 SVGEGT. Germline trimming cut 2 bases from V and 3 bases from J; bases unmatched to any gene: 5. The CDR3 nucleotides are TGTGCCAGCAGTTACCAGGGGGCCGGGGACACTGAAGCTTTCTTT. Protein product: CASSYQGAGDTEAFF.

This chain connects TRBV30 to TRBJ1-6; maybe TRBD1 (5 bases). Germline V gives CDR1 GTSNPN, CDR2 SVGIG (reference sequence). The CDR3 consists of 16 residues. Trimming removed 2 bases from V and 7 bases from J, with 18 bases in between. CDR3 DNA sequence: TGTGCCTGGAGTCCGACCGTCAACTCAGGGAATTCACCCCTCCACTTT. Its protein is CAWSPTVNSGNSPLHF.

The J gene is TRBJ2-2, the V gene TRBV6-6, with a tentative D call TRBD2 (6 bases). Germline V gene lookup returns CDR1 MNHNY and CDR2 SVGAGI (reference sequence). CDR3 length: 14 residues. The V gene lost 5 bases and the J gene lost 4 bases, with 11 bases spanning the gap. The CDR3 reads CASSRDLGTGELFF. CDR3 nucleotides: TGTGCCAGCAGTAGGGACTTGGGCACCGGGGAGCTGTTTTTT.

This clone has only a few counts. The chain uses TRBV7-9 and TRBJ2-3, with 7 bases identical to TRBD2. The CDR3 has 13 residues. V trimming: 3 bases; J trimming: 6 bases; junction bases outside the gene matches: 3. From germline, CDR1 is SEHNR and CDR2 FQNEAQ (reference sequence). CDR3 DNA: TGTGCCAGCAGCTTGCGACTAGCCGATACGCAGTATTTT. Translation gives CASSLRLADTQYF.

This clone occurred once. This chain joins TRBV5-1 and TRBJ1-1, with 7 bases that match TRBD1. CDR3 length: 14 amino acids. The J segment lost 5 bases and the V segment lost 4 bases, leaving 8 bases of the junction unmatched. Germline loops: CDR1 SGHRS, CDR2 YFSETQ. The CDR3 DNA is TGCGCCAGCAGCAAACAGGGGCTGGGAACTGAAGCTTTCTTT. This encodes CASSKQGLGTEAFF.

A single count supports this clone. CDR3 amino acids: CSASAEDIQETQYF. In DNA, the CDR3 is TGCAGTGCTAGTGCAGAGGATATCCAAGAGACCCAGTACTTC. The J gene is TRBJ2-5, the V gene TRBV20-1; D not certain. The CDR3 runs to 14 residues. CDR1 DFQATT and CDR2 SNEGSKA come from the germline V gene (reference sequence). The V and J ends lost 3 bases and 1 base respectively, with 12 bases between them.

The chain recombines TRBV7-9 with TRBJ1-4, with TRBD1 matching 8 bases. Trimming removed 4 bases from V and 1 base from J; junction bases left unmatched: 2. This CDR3 is built from 15 residues. Germline CDR1 and CDR2: SEHNR and FQNEAQ (reference sequence). CDR3 protein: CASSSGQETNEKLFF. The CDR3 coding sequence is TGTGCCAGCAGCTCGGGACAGGAAACTAATGAAAAACTGTTTTTT.

V and J are TRBV10-2 and TRBJ2-7; D possibly corresponds to TRBD1 (6 bases). CDR3 length: 13 residues. V lost 6 bases and J 1 base, leaving 10 bases between the germline ends. CDR1 and CDR2 (germline): WSHSY, SAAADI. DNA of the CDR3: TGCGCCAGCAGGATAGGACAGTCCTACGAGCAGTACTTC. Encoded protein: CASRIGQSYEQYF.

The chain uses TRBV2 and TRBJ2-4; D is ambiguous. The CDR3 has 11 residues. Trimming removed 3 bases from V and 10 bases from J, with 7 bases in between. Germline-derived CDR1 and CDR2 are SNHLY and FYNNEI. The CDR3 bases are TGTGCCAGCAGTGATTTTCAAATTCAGTACTTC. This encodes CASSDFQIQYF.

The chain employs TRBV5-4 and TRBJ2-2; 12 nucleotides line up with TRBD2. This CDR3 spans 16 amino acids. Per the germline V gene, CDR1 is SGHNT and CDR2 is YYREEE (reference sequence). The ends lost 4 bases at V and 5 bases at J; junction bases unmatched: 6. CDR3 region: CASSPGLAGGTGELFF. Here the CDR3 DNA reads TGTGCCAGCAGCCCGGGACTAGCGGGCGGGACCGGGGAGCTGTTTTTT.

This clone occurred once. J is TRBJ1-1 and V is TRBV20-1; tentative D call: TRBD1 (5 bases). CDR1 DFQATT and CDR2 SNEGSKA come from the germline V gene (reference sequence). The CDR3 spans 14 residues. The V gene lost 4 bases and the J gene lost 2 bases, with 14 bases spanning the gap. CDR3 sequence (DNA): TGCAGTGCTATTGATCAGACAGATAACACTGAAGCTTTCTTT. Amino acids: CSAIDQTDNTEAFF.

This sequence joins TRBV5-1 and TRBJ2-7; 10 nucleotides line up with TRBD1. CDR1 is SGHRS and CDR2 is YFSETQ in the germline V gene. The CDR3 extends over 15 amino acids. V gave up 2 bases and J gave up 3 bases; unmatched junction bases: 5. The CDR3 region has the DNA TGCGCCAGCAGCTTAAGGACAGGGGGGAACTACGAGCAGTACTTC. It codes for CASSLRTGGNYEQYF.

This clone has only one observation. The rearrangement uses TRBV27 and TRBJ1-6, with D unclear. The CDR3 extends over 14 amino acids. Trimming took off 3 bases at V and 7 bases at J, with 10 bases between the two ends. Germline V gene lookup returns CDR1 MNHEY and CDR2 SMNVEV (reference sequence). CDR3 amino acids: CASSLPGPNSPLHF. DNA for the CDR3: TGTGCCAGCAGTTTGCCAGGCCCGAATTCACCCCTCCACTTT.

The rearrangement joins TRBV6-5 to TRBJ1-1, with TRBD1 matching over 9 bases. The CDR3 spans 15 residues. With 6 bases clipped from V and 0 bases from J, the junction kept 5 bases outside the gene matches. CDR1 and CDR2 from the germline V gene are MNHEY and SVGAGI. The CDR3 here is CASRQDRGMNTEAFF. CDR3 DNA sequence: TGTGCCAGCAGACAGGACAGGGGAATGAACACTGAAGCTTTCTTT.

This clone is a singleton in its sample. The chain uses TRBV7-2 and TRBJ2-1; D is possibly TRBD1 (6 bases). V was shortened by 3 bases and J by 8 bases, with 17 bases between the two germline ends. Per germline, CDR1 SGHTA and CDR2 FQGNSA. This CDR3 is 15 amino acids long. CDR3 in DNA: TGTGCCAGCAGCTTTCAACCAGGGGCTGTGGATGAGCAGTTCTTC. Encoded protein: CASSFQPGAVDEQFF.

This sequence joins TRBV6-2 or TRBV6-3 and TRBJ1-1; 11 nucleotides agree with TRBD1. There are 16 residues in the CDR3. The ends lost 5 bases at V and 2 bases at J; junction bases unmatched: 7. Germline values: CDR1 MNHEY, CDR2 SVGEGT. CDR3 sequence: CASSPRTGGGNTEAFF. The DNA for the CDR3 is TGTGCCAGCAGTCCCCGGACAGGGGGCGGCAACACTGAAGCTTTCTTT.

This clone was detected once. The chain has TRBV30 and TRBJ1-2; D uncertain. V dropped 0 bases and J dropped 3 bases, with 17 bases sitting between them. The CDR3 is 16 residues long. In germline, CDR1 is GTSNPN, CDR2 SVGIG (reference sequence). CDR3 protein: CAWSVLRAGLDYGYTF. For the CDR3, the DNA is TGTGCCTGGAGTGTATTGAGGGCGGGGTTAGACTATGGCTACACCTTC.

V usage is TRBV19 and J usage is TRBJ1-5; D might be TRBD1 (5 bases). The V end was cut by 9 bases, the J end by 1 base, with 13 bases between. The CDR3 totals 14 residues. Germline CDR1 reads LNHDA; CDR2 reads SQIVND (reference sequence). CDR3 nucleotides: TGTGCCAGCCGAAGACAGCCAAGCAATCAGCCCCAGCATTTT. The encoded protein is CASRRQPSNQPQHF.

V usage is TRBV7-2 and J usage is TRBJ2-3, with TRBD2 identical over 10 bases. The junction had 9 bases not matched to a gene; V was cut back by 4 bases and J by 5 bases. The CDR3 covers 16 residues. Germline V gene data show CDR1 as SGHTA and CDR2 as FQGNSA. Written as DNA, the CDR3 is TGTGCCAGCAGCTCTGGAGCGGGAGGGCGGATAGATACGCAGTATTTT. It codes for CASSSGAGGRIDTQYF.

The gene calls are TRBV7-8 and TRBJ1-6; 9 bases line up with TRBD1. The CDR3 covers 16 residues. Germline V gene data show CDR1 as SGHVS and CDR2 as FQNEAQ. V trimming: 5 bases; J trimming: 6 bases; junction bases outside the gene matches: 8. The CDR3 region is CASSARDRARNSPLHF. The CDR3 coding sequence is TGTGCCAGCAGCGCCCGGGACAGGGCCCGTAATTCACCCCTCCACTTT.

This chain connects TRBV3-1 (or the pseudogene TRBV3-2) to TRBJ2-2, with D unresolved. The CDR3 runs to 14 residues. Germline-derived CDR1 and CDR2 are LGHDT and YNNKEL (reference sequence). V lost 9 bases to trimming and J lost 6 bases, with 17 bases between them. CDR3 DNA sequence: TGTGCCAGTTCCCCGCGGCCTGAGGCCGGGGAGCTGTTTTTT. It yields the protein CASSPRPEAGELFF.

Written as DNA, the CDR3 is TGCGCCAGCAGCTTGGGGACATCCAGGGGATCTAATGAAAAACTGTTTTTT. This translates into CASSLGTSRGSNEKLFF. This rearrangement joins TRBV5-1 to TRBJ1-4, with D possibly TRBD1 on 6 matching bases. The germline V gene has CDR1 SGHRS and CDR2 YFSETQ. The CDR3 loop spans 17 amino acids. With 0 bases removed from V and 3 bases from J, the gap between germline ends came to 15 bases. The complete variable domain, with remaining parts taken from reference TRBV5-1 and TRBJ1-4, reads KAGVTQTPRYLIKTRGQQVTLSCSPISGHRSVSWYQQTPGQGLQFLFEYFSETQRNKGNFPGRFSGRQFSNSRSEMNVSTLELGDSALYLCASSLGTSRGSNEKLFFGSGTQLSVL.

The genes are TRBV6-1 and TRBJ2-7; weak D call: TRBD2 (6 bases). The CDR3 spans 14 residues. Germline CDR1 reads MNHNS; CDR2 reads SASEGT. Trimming left V 3 bases short and J 5 bases short, with 14 bases between. The CDR3 loop is CASSDRDWTDEQYF. CDR3 nucleotide sequence: TGTGCCAGCAGTGACCGGGACTGGACCGACGAGCAGTACTTC.

The chain uses TRBV7-2 and TRBJ1-2; 8 bases map to TRBD1. The germline gives CDR1 SGHTA, CDR2 FQGNSA. CDR3 length: 15 residues. The junction had 3 bases not matched to a gene; V was cut back by 2 bases and J by 1 base. The DNA for the CDR3 is TGTGCCAGCAGCTTAACAACAGGGGGTAACTATGGCTACACCTTC. Amino acid sequence: CASSLTTGGNYGYTF.

This clone occurred once. V and J are TRBV6-5 and TRBJ2-7, with a weak D call TRBD2 (6 bases). The CDR3 spans 15 residues. The V gene's germline CDR1 is MNHEY and CDR2 SVGAGI. V lost 7 bases to trimming and J lost 0 bases, with 16 bases between them. This CDR3 reads CASTPRRGASYEQYF. In DNA form, the CDR3 reads TGTGCCAGCACTCCAAGGAGGGGCGCCTCCTACGAGCAGTACTTC.

This chain joins TRBV11-2 and TRBJ1-1; a weak D match, TRBD1 (6 bases). The CDR3 has 15 amino acids. Germline CDR1 is SGHAT and CDR2 is FQNNGV. Deletions cut 5 bases from V and 1 base from J, with 14 bases between. CDR3: CASSDTGTPNTEAFF. Written as DNA, the CDR3 is TGTGCCAGCAGCGATACCGGGACACCGAACACTGAAGCTTTCTTT. Drawing the rest from reference TRBV11-2 and TRBJ1-1, the complete variable domain is EAGVAQSPRYKIIEKRQSVAFWCNPISGHATLYWYQQILGQGPKLLIQFQNNGVVDDSQLPKDRFSAERLKGVDSTLKIQPAKLEDSAVYLCASSDTGTPNTEAFFGQGTRLTVV.

The chain links TRBV5-1 to TRBJ2-5; D uncertain. The V end was cut by 4 bases, the J end by 0 bases, with 4 bases between. This CDR3 contains 12 residues. Germline-derived CDR1 and CDR2 are SGHRS and YFSETQ. CDR3 amino acids: CASSRDQETQYF. CDR3 coding DNA: TGCGCCAGCAGCCGGGACCAAGAGACCCAGTACTTC.

The chain employs TRBV19 and TRBJ2-3; 7 bases agree with TRBD1. Trimming took 6 bases from V and 2 from J; bases not matched to a gene: 5. The germline V gene encodes CDR1 LNHDA and CDR2 SQIVND (reference sequence). The CDR3 sequence is 14 residues long. The DNA for the CDR3 is TGTGCCAGTAGGACAGGGCCGGACACAGATACGCAGTATTTT. It is translated as CASRTGPDTDTQYF. Combining the CDR3 with reference TRBV19 and TRBJ2-3 gives the whole variable domain DGGITQSPKYLFRKEGQNVTLSCEQNLNHDAMYWYRQDPGQGLRLIYYSQIVNDFQKGDIAEGYSVSREKKESFPLTVTSAQKNPTAFYLCASRTGPDTDTQYFGPGTRLTVL.

The rearrangement links TRBV6-5 to TRBJ1-1, with 12 bases matching TRBD1. CDR3 size: 14 residues. Germline assignment: CDR1 MNHEY and CDR2 SVGAGI. The junction had 12 bases not matched to a gene; V was cut back by 8 bases and J by 11 bases. The CDR3 DNA reads TGTGCCAGCCTCCCGGGACAGGGGGCGATTGGCGCTTTCTTT. It yields the protein CASLPGQGAIGAFF.

V gene TRBV4-2 combines with J gene TRBJ2-1; 7 bases map to TRBD2. J was trimmed by 1 base and V by 0 bases; bases with no gene match: 6. Per the germline V gene, CDR1 is LGHNA and CDR2 is YNFKEQ. The CDR3 is 17 residues long. The CDR3 loop reads CASSQDPSSGSYNEQFF. DNA for the CDR3: TGTGCCAGCAGCCAAGATCCCTCTAGCGGATCCTACAATGAGCAGTTCTTC.

The J gene is TRBJ2-1, the V gene TRBV6-6, with 9 bases fitting TRBD2. Per germline, CDR1 MNHNY and CDR2 SVGAGI (reference sequence). Trimming took 5 bases from V and 2 from J; bases not matched to a gene: 10. The CDR3 sequence is 17 residues long. CDR3 coding DNA: TGTGCCAGCAGTCCTGACTTGGCGGGAGGGCCCTACAATGAGCAGTTCTTC. This codes for CASSPDLAGGPYNEQFF.